The present T cell receptor beta chain was sequenced within a study of blood T cell repertoires in COVID-19 (dated by TCRdb to about 2020). About the full investigation: Collaborator samples came from the United States, Italy and Spain and covered acute and convalescent phases of COVID-19. A de-identified subject ID, COVID-19 status, age in years and sex were almost always included in the sample metadata. The repertoires were made available in a free public database intended to serve as a resource for research on the immune response to SARS-CoV-2. The material from the prospective study consisted of cDNA or gDNA derived from T cells, B-cell-depleted T cells, or PBMCs. Where available, HLA class I and class II types were taken from metadata supplied by the sample provider and were not determined by assay-based typing. The samples were drawn from two sources: the first 160 participants of the ongoing ImmuneRACE study, and 950 to 1,500 subjects contributed by 6 global collaborators. Deeply sampled blood TCRbeta repertoires from subjects exposed to, actively infected with, or recovered from COVID-19 were included in the dataset.

TCRbeta CDR3 regions were amplified from genomic DNA by means of the immunoSEQ Assay, a bias-controlled multiplex PCR. As for the original processing: Within the assay, amplification of reference gene primers was used to estimate how many nucleated cells each sample contained. Sequence reads were collapsed and filtered to measure the absolute abundance of every unique TCRbeta CDR3 rearrangement. For each sample, productive Simpson clonality was calculated by taking the square root of Simpson's diversity index across productive rearrangements. TCRdb obtained this table from immuneACCESS and retained in-frame rearrangements with V and J assigned. These tables miss some clones; where compared with another copy, unresolved V genes account for less than half of the shortfall, and the remainder is unexplained. V, J and clone size reflect that table, while D and trimming were determined from the DNA. For this sample the table gives approximately 50,000 clones, of which 65% to 90% were detected only once. In total, the top ten clones hold 2.5% to 3% of the sample.

V drops 7 bases and J drops 11 bases, leaving 17 bases in between. The CDR3 measures 12 amino acids from cysteine to phenylalanine. Kept here is only the CDR3 DNA, which spans 36 bases and is read in frame from base 1. Via the germline V gene, CDR1 is LGHNT and CDR2 FRNRAP. General findings and caveats noted by the study authors: Clinical and demographic metadata were provided uncurated, with the amount varying by source and participant.

The collaborating institutions used their own protocols to collect whole blood in K2EDTA tubes. For TCRbeta analysis, collaborator samples were shipped as frozen whole blood, as isolated PBMCs, or as DNA extracted from either sample type. In the case of this clone: Its antigen is still unknown. No qualities accompany the bases; no much larger clone lies one base away.

The sequenced sample consisted of peripheral blood. The chain links TRBV12-5 with TRBJ1-2, with a weak D call of TRBD1 (6 bases match). This receptor was taken from a woman of 80 years or more with acute or convalescent COVID-19. The sequenced DNA is TGTGCTAGTGCCCTTGGGGGCCCCGCTTACACCTTC. It translates to CASALGGPAYTF.